The following is a TCR beta chain sequence with its context. The germline gives CDR1 SGDLS, CDR2 YYNGEE. The CDR3 is 15 amino acids. Trimming left V 0 bases short and J 0 bases short, with 9 bases between. Assay: immunoSEQ multiplex PCR; the TCRdb copy retains only in-frame clones and omits some. The data show around 90,000 clones, 85% to 95% seen once. The entry originates in a study of technical replicates of blood from a few donors. The chain uses TRBV9 and TRBJ1-2; D is uncertain. The receptor's source is a human donor in good health. Material: T cells isolated from PBMCs. The CDR3 DNA reads TGTGCCAGCAGCGTAGAAACCGAGACTAACTATGGCTACACCTTC. The encoded protein is CASSVETETNYGYTF.